One and the same sample provided the 26 T cell receptor beta chains below, sequenced in a study of cytomegalovirus exposure and HLA in healthy donors. The primer mix had 60 Vbeta and 13 Jbeta primers. The protocol was immunoSEQ multiplex PCR, while the TCRdb copy is restricted to in-frame clones and leaves out a portion. The profile covers around 170,000 clones, with roughly 80% appearing a single time and around 1.3% taken by the ten largest. The specimen sequenced was PBMCs. Receptor source: a man between 45 and 60 years old in good health and CMV-seropositive.

The gene calls are TRBV27 and TRBJ1-1; D is unresolved. CDR1 and CDR2 from the germline V gene are MNHEY and SMNVEV (reference sequence). This CDR3 spans 13 amino acids. Between the trimmed V and J ends, which lost 3 bases and 8 bases, there was a span of 13 bases. CDR3 in amino acids: CASSFFFGAEAFF. The DNA of the CDR3 is TGTGCCAGCAGTTTTTTTTTCGGTGCCGAAGCTTTCTTT.

The gene calls are TRBV30 and TRBJ2-2; 7 nucleotides agree with TRBD1. CDR1 and CDR2 from the germline V gene are GTSNPN and SVGIG (reference sequence). There are 12 residues in the CDR3. Germline trimming cut 5 bases from V and 8 bases from J; bases unmatched to any gene: 5. CDR3 residues: CAWYRGLGELFF. Here the CDR3 DNA reads TGTGCCTGGTACAGGGGATTGGGGGAGCTGTTTTTT. The full variable domain, rest sourced from reference TRBV30 and TRBJ2-2, is SQTIHQWPATLVQPVGSPLSLECTVEGTSNPNLYWYRQAAGRGLQLLFYSVGIGQISSEVPQNLSASRPQDRQFILSSKKLLLSDSGFYLCAWYRGLGELFFGEGSRLTVL.

This sequence joins TRBV6-1 and TRBJ1-3, with 7 bases aligning to TRBD1. CDR3 length: 14 residues. The V segment lost 6 bases and the J segment 3 bases; nucleotides outside the gene matches: 5. Germline-derived CDR1 and CDR2 are MNHNS and SASEGT. CDR3 loop: CASSRQGDGNTIYF. CDR3 nucleotide sequence: TGTGCCAGCAGCCGACAGGGTGATGGAAACACCATATATTTT.

This chain connects TRBV7-9 to TRBJ2-3; D perhaps matches TRBD2 (5 bases). Germline loops: CDR1 SEHNR, CDR2 FQNEAQ (reference sequence). This CDR3 has 12 residues. V shed 5 bases and J shed 5 bases, with 8 bases lying between them. The CDR3 spells CASSPRGDTQYF. DNA for the CDR3: TGTGCCAGCAGCCCCCGGGGAGATACGCAGTATTTT.

This chain links TRBV5-1 with TRBJ1-1; 8 nucleotides match TRBD1. J was trimmed by 0 bases and V by 5 bases; bases with no gene match: 12. The CDR3 covers 17 residues. CDR1 is SGHRS, CDR2 YFSETQ, per germline. CDR3 in amino acids: CASRQRDRQSMNTEAFF. The CDR3 bases are TGCGCCAGCAGGCAGAGGGACAGGCAAAGCATGAACACTGAAGCTTTCTTT.

This chain joins TRBV30 and TRBJ1-3; TRBD1 matches 7 bases. There are 14 residues in the CDR3. Germline V gives CDR1 GTSNPN, CDR2 SVGIG (reference sequence). Germline trimming cut 5 bases from V and 4 bases from J; bases unmatched to any gene: 8. The CDR3 loop is CAWALTGAGNTIYF. As DNA, the CDR3 is TGTGCCTGGGCGCTTACAGGGGCCGGAAACACCATATATTTT. Based on the CDR3 plus reference TRBV30 and TRBJ1-3, the full variable domain is SQTIHQWPATLVQPVGSPLSLECTVEGTSNPNLYWYRQAAGRGLQLLFYSVGIGQISSEVPQNLSASRPQDRQFILSSKKLLLSDSGFYLCAWALTGAGNTIYFGEGSWLTVV.

The chain has TRBV28 and TRBJ2-2, with a weak D call TRBD2 (6 bases). This CDR3 comprises 15 residues. Trimming took 7 bases from V and 1 from J, leaving 13 bases between them. Per the germline V gene, CDR1 is MDHEN and CDR2 is SYDVKM. Here the CDR3 reads CASTRETQNTGELFF. The CDR3 DNA reads as TGTGCCAGCACTCGGGAGACCCAGAACACCGGGGAGCTGTTTTTT.

This sequence joins TRBV6-5 and TRBJ1-5, with 12 bases fitting TRBD1. Per the germline V gene, CDR1 is MNHEY and CDR2 is SVGAGI. The CDR3 runs to 15 residues. After removal of 5 bases from V and 6 bases from J, the junction contained 5 bases not matched to a gene. CDR3 coding DNA: TGTGCCAGCAGTCCCGGGACAGGGGGCGTTCAGCCCCAGCATTTT. This codes for CASSPGTGGVQPQHF.

The chain couples TRBV5-1 to TRBJ2-3, with D possibly being TRBD1 (6 bases). V was trimmed by 1 base and J by 10 bases, leaving 22 bases between them. CDR3 length: 16 residues. Germline CDR1 and CDR2: SGHRS and YFSETQ. CDR3 DNA sequence: TGCGCCAGCAGCTTGCGGGACACCGTCCCCGCAGGAGCGCAGTATTTT. It encodes CASSLRDTVPAGAQYF.

V usage is TRBV18 and J usage is TRBJ2-1, with 8 bases lining up with TRBD1. This CDR3 comprises 17 residues. V lost 4 bases, J lost 2 bases, and 10 bases stayed unmatched. Germline V gene sequence: CDR1 KGHSH, CDR2 LQKENI. CDR3 nucleotide sequence: TGTGCCAGCTCACGATCCCCGGGACAGGCAACCTACAATGAGCAGTTCTTC. Translating it yields CASSRSPGQATYNEQFF.

The V gene is TRBV30, the J gene TRBJ2-3; 14 bases match TRBD2. J lost 2 bases, V lost 1 base, and 11 bases had no gene match. Germline loops: CDR1 GTSNPN, CDR2 SVGIG (reference sequence). CDR3 size: 19 residues. CDR3: CAWSGGAWTSGRYTDTQYF. In DNA form, the CDR3 reads TGTGCCTGGAGTGGGGGCGCCTGGACTAGCGGGAGGTACACAGATACGCAGTATTTT.

The rearrangement links TRBV18 to TRBJ1-1, with 8 nucleotides matching TRBD1. This CDR3 is built from 15 residues. The germline V gene encodes CDR1 KGHSH and CDR2 LQKENI. Germline trimming cut 4 bases from V and 1 base from J; bases unmatched to any gene: 5. The CDR3 nucleotides are TGTGCCAGCTCACATGCCGGGACAGGGAACACTGAAGCTTTCTTT. Its translation is CASSHAGTGNTEAFF.

The V gene is TRBV11-1, the J gene TRBJ2-1; TRBD2 aligns across 11 bases. This CDR3 has 16 amino acids. J lost 0 bases, V lost 5 bases, and 3 bases had no gene match. Germline V lookup: CDR1 SGHAT, CDR2 FQDESV (reference sequence). The CDR3 here is CASSISGGASYNEQFF. In DNA form, the CDR3 reads TGTGCCAGCAGCATTAGCGGGGGGGCCTCCTACAATGAGCAGTTCTTC.

This chain uses TRBV9 with TRBJ1-1; D is ambiguous. Germline V gene sequence: CDR1 SGDLS, CDR2 YYNGEE. The CDR3 totals 15 residues. V gave up 1 base and J gave up 5 bases, with 15 bases separating them. In DNA form, the CDR3 reads TGTGCCAGCAGCGTAAGCGGGCCGGGGAAAACTGAAGCTTTCTTT. It translates to CASSVSGPGKTEAFF.

This clone came up a few times. The J gene is TRBJ1-1, the V gene TRBV29-1; D is perhaps TRBD1 (6 bases). From germline, CDR1 is SQVTM and CDR2 ANQGSEA. CDR3 length: 15 residues. Trimming shortened V by 4 bases and J by 5 bases, and 20 bases separated the two germline ends. CDR3 amino acids: CSVVTIQGEKTEAFF. The CDR3 nucleotides are TGCAGCGTTGTTACCATACAGGGAGAAAAGACTGAAGCTTTCTTT.

With regard to this clone: Germline and junction disagree at one end, which may indicate a read error. This sequence joins TRBV7-7 and TRBJ1-1, with D unresolved. The CDR3 is 13 residues long. The V gene's germline CDR1 is SSHAT and CDR2 FNYEAQ (reference sequence). The CDR3 DNA sequence: TGTGCTAGCAGCTCGACTAAGAACACTGAAGCTTTCTTT. It is translated as CASSSTKNTEAFF.

This clone has a single count. The CDR3 DNA sequence: TGTGCCAGTAGATACAGGGGGAATGGCTACACCTTC. Its translation is CASRYRGNGYTF. This chain uses TRBV19 with TRBJ1-2, with 8 bases identical to TRBD1. V was clipped by 6 bases and J by 6 bases; unmatched bases: 3. The germline CDR1 and CDR2 sequences are LNHDA and SQIVND (reference sequence). CDR3 length equals 12 residues.

This clone was observed once. The chain links TRBV20-1 to TRBJ2-7, with D maybe TRBD2 (6 bases). CDR1 and CDR2 from the germline V gene are DFQATT and SNEGSKA (reference sequence). V lost 3 bases, J lost 7 bases, and 10 bases lay in between. The CDR3 extends over 11 amino acids. This chain's CDR3 is CSASPGGEQYF. CDR3 DNA sequence: TGCAGTGCTAGCCCAGGAGGGGAGCAGTACTTC.

The chain couples TRBV7-2 to TRBJ2-3; D may be TRBD1 (6 bases). The germline V and J ends were trimmed by 7 bases and 9 bases, with 20 bases remaining between them. In germline, CDR1 is SGHTA, CDR2 FQGNSA. The CDR3 loop spans 14 amino acids. The CDR3 region has the DNA TGTGCCAGCAAGACAGGCCCCGCAGAGGGGACGCAGTATTTT. Its protein product is CASKTGPAEGTQYF.

The chain employs TRBV5-5 and TRBJ2-3; D gene uncertain. V dropped 0 bases and J dropped 2 bases, with 13 bases sitting between them. The germline V gene has CDR1 SGHKS and CDR2 YYEKEE (reference sequence). The CDR3 loop spans 16 amino acids. CDR3 protein: CASSLGVAASTDTQYF. The CDR3, as DNA: TGTGCCAGCAGCTTGGGTGTTGCCGCGTCCACAGATACGCAGTATTTT.

The chain carries TRBV4-1 and TRBJ1-2; 7 positions agree with TRBD1. With V trimmed by 1 base and J by 4 bases, 3 bases remained unmatched. This CDR3 is built from 14 residues. Germline V CDR1 and CDR2: MGHRA, YSYEKL. The CDR3 is CASSQVQGRYGYTF. Here the CDR3 DNA reads TGCGCCAGCAGCCAAGTACAGGGGCGCTATGGCTACACCTTC.

As for this clone: At one of its ends the junction is not consistent with the germline gene, which may arise from a read error. This sequence joins TRBV4-1 and TRBJ2-3, with 7 bases identical to TRBD2. The length of the CDR3 is 16 residues. CDR1 MGHRA and CDR2 YSYEKL come from the germline V gene. The CDR3: CASSQDRAGGTDTQYF. The CDR3 bases are TGTGCCAGCAGCCAAGATCGGGCGGGAGGCACAGATACGCAGTATTTT.

V gene TRBV7-2 combines with J gene TRBJ1-2, with D unresolved. The CDR3 totals 15 residues. The V and J ends lost 1 base and 0 bases respectively, with 9 bases between them. Germline V gives CDR1 SGHTA, CDR2 FQGNSA. In nucleotides, the CDR3 is TGTGCCAGCAGCTTAGAACGGGGAGCTAACTATGGCTACACCTTC. Its translation: CASSLERGANYGYTF.

The chain carries TRBV5-4 and TRBJ2-1, with TRBD2 matching 13 bases. The V gene end was trimmed by 3 bases and the J gene end by 6 bases; junction bases not matched to a gene: 3. The CDR3 spans 15 residues. Germline V gene lookup returns CDR1 SGHNT and CDR2 YYREEE (reference sequence). The CDR3 DNA reads as TGTGCCAGCAGCTACGGACTAGCGGGAGTCAATGAGCAGTTCTTC. Translated: CASSYGLAGVNEQFF. Filled out from reference TRBV5-4 and TRBJ2-1, the complete variable domain reads ETGVTQSPTHLIKTRGQQVTLRCSSQSGHNTVSWYQQALGQGPQFIFQYYREEENGRGNFPPRFSGLQFPNYSSELNVNALELDDSALYLCASSYGLAGVNEQFFGPGTRLTVL.

The rearrangement links TRBV9 to TRBJ1-2; tentative D call: TRBD1 (6 bases). Trimming took 4 bases from V and 2 from J, leaving 15 bases between them. The germline V gene has CDR1 SGDLS and CDR2 YYNGEE. The CDR3 consists of 15 residues. The CDR3 spells CASSTNRDPNYGYTF. The CDR3 DNA sequence: TGTGCCAGCAGCACTAACAGGGATCCCAACTATGGCTACACCTTC.

As to this clone: At one of its ends the junction is not consistent with the germline gene, which may arise from a read error. The chain employs TRBV28 and TRBJ1-4; D unclear. CDR3 length: 15 amino acids. CDR1 is MDHEN and CDR2 is SYDVKM in the germline V gene. The CDR3 sequence is CASSPIEEGLAPANF. In DNA, the CDR3 is TGTGCCAGCAGTCCTATCGAGGAGGGCCTGGCCCCTGCCAACTTT. Together with reference TRBV28 and TRBJ1-4, the CDR3 gives the full variable domain: DVKVTQSSRYLVKRTGEKVFLECVQDMDHENMFWYRQDPGLGLRLIYFSYDVKMKEKGDIPEGYSVSREKKERFSLILESASTNQTSMYLCASSPIEEGLAPANFGSGTQLSVL.